This entry describes one T cell receptor beta chain. Its cognate antigen is unknown. The data belong to a study of blood T cells in healthy people across ages. Trimming shortened V by 4 bases and J by 1 base, and 8 bases separated the two germline ends. The CDR3 is 12 residues long. The germline V gene encodes CDR1 DFQATT and CDR2 SNEGSKA (reference sequence). Primed by a sample-barcoded 5' primer and a J-beta primer mix, a second PCR proceeded for roughly 7 to 11 cycles. TCRdb ran MiXCR on the 5' RACE reads and lists one entry per CDR3 protein. The repertoire has about a million distinct CDR3 sequences, just over 50% of them found once; the top ten carry about a fifth. General observations from the study: No conclusive comparison of naive versus antigen-experienced cells was possible with unsorted PBMCs. Older age went with lower TCR beta diversity per million T cells, in a roughly linear way. When set beside aged donors, long-lived donors presented more naive CD4+ cells and higher diversity.

The genes are TRBV20-1 and TRBJ2-7; D may be TRBD1 (6 bases). The TCR originated in an older woman in good health. Sequencing input: blood. The CDR3: CSAKQGSYEQYF. CDR3 coding DNA: TGCAGTGCTAAACAGGGATCCTACGAGCAGTACTTC.